This T cell receptor (beta chain) was profiled in a study of shared clonotypes between healthy human individuals. Background on the study: Two female and a few male donors aged 18 to 49 were enrolled.

Libraries were prepared by immunoSEQ multiplex PCR; TCRdb keeps only in-frame clonotypes and omits some of them. The table records about 2 million clones, about 95% of them present only once. Terminally differentiated effector memory CD45RA+ cells were excluded from the naive CD8 cells, which were CD45RO-negative and positively selected for CCR7. This CDR3 is built from 15 residues. Trimming took 6 bases from V and 6 from J; bases not matched to a gene: 11. Germline V CDR1 and CDR2: MNHEY, SVGAGI. The gene calls are TRBV6-5 and TRBJ1-2; 9 nucleotides agree with TRBD1. This sequence was found in a man aged 18 to 30 in good health. Sequencing input: naive CD8+ T cells sorted from blood. The CDR3 sequence is CASSRDRAHWDGYTF. Written as DNA, the CDR3 is TGTGCCAGCAGCCGGGACAGGGCGCACTGGGATGGCTACACCTTC.